This paragraph reports one T cell receptor beta chain. The data are from a study of blood T cell repertoires in COVID-19. For the study at large: The study drew acute and convalescent COVID-19 samples from the United States, Italy and Spain. Sample material is recorded as cDNA or gDNA derived from T cells, B-cell-depleted T cells, or PBMCs.

In the study's own analysis: Cell counts per sample came from amplifying reference gene primers. This table comes from immunoSEQ multiplex PCR, and its TCRdb copy is limited to in-frame clones, with some not included. The V and J calls and the clone size are those of that table, but D and trimming were determined from the DNA. The data hold 150,000 or so clones, with around 84% observed a single time. This CDR3 contains 15 residues. The germline V gene has CDR1 MDHEN and CDR2 SYDVKM. The V gene end was trimmed by 6 bases and the J gene end by 5 bases; junction bases not matched to a gene: 10. The sequenced material came from peripheral blood. The clonotype originates from a woman aged 55-75 years with acute or convalescent COVID-19. The chain combines TRBV28 with TRBJ1-5, with TRBD1 matching over 7 bases. DNA for the CDR3: TGTGCCAGCAGCAAGAACAGGGGTGGAGATCAGCCCCAGCATTTT. Protein product: CASSKNRGGDQPQHF. Complete variable domain (other parts from reference TRBV28 and TRBJ1-5): DVKVTQSSRYLVKRTGEKVFLECVQDMDHENMFWYRQDPGLGLRLIYFSYDVKMKEKGDIPEGYSVSREKKERFSLILESASTNQTSMYLCASSKNRGGDQPQHFGDGTRLSIL.